Listed here are 5 T cell receptor beta chains from one sample, sequenced in a study of Ad26.COV2.S vaccination and SARS-CoV-2 variants. Indicated treatment: approximately 18 received Ad26.COV2.S at low or high dose, single or two shots; several received placebo; per-sample allocation not given. Day 63 after the first vaccine or placebo injection was the time point for sampling. Clones were sequenced by immunoSEQ multiplex PCR, and TCRdb holds only the in-frame ones, with some missing. Seen here are about 350,000 clones, approximately 86% observed once, and the top ten hold about 11%. The input for sequencing was peripheral blood, taken in a trial of Ad26.COV2.S vaccine versus placebo. The receptors stem from a person between 18 and 65 years old who received the Ad26.COV2.S COVID-19 vaccine or a placebo.

This clone was observed a single time. This chain uses TRBV2 with TRBJ2-1, with TRBD2 matching 10 bases. CDR3 length: 15 residues. Germline-derived CDR1 and CDR2 are SNHLY and FYNNEI. V trimming: 6 bases; J trimming: 9 bases; junction bases outside the gene matches: 11. The chain's CDR3 is CASRATSGPRGEQFF. Here the CDR3 DNA reads TGTGCCAGCAGAGCGACTAGCGGGCCCCGGGGTGAGCAGTTCTTC. Drawing the rest from reference TRBV2 and TRBJ2-1, the complete variable domain is EPEVTQTPSHQVTQMGQEVILRCVPISNHLYFYWYRQILGQKVEFLVSFYNNEISEKSEIFDDQFSVERPDGSNFTLKIRSTKLEDSAMYFCASRATSGPRGEQFFGPGTRLTVL.

V gene TRBV7-8 combines with J gene TRBJ2-7, with 8 bases aligning to TRBD1. Trimming removed 3 bases from V and 2 bases from J; junction bases left unmatched: 3. The CDR3 contains 14 residues. Per germline, CDR1 SGHVS and CDR2 FQNEAQ. The CDR3 protein is CASSLGQATYEQYF. The DNA of the CDR3 is TGTGCCAGCAGCTTGGGACAGGCTACCTACGAGCAGTACTTC.

The DNA of the CDR3 is TGTGCCAGCAGCTTGTGGGGGTCCTATAATTCACCCCTCCACTTT. Translated: CASSLWGSYNSPLHF. The J gene is TRBJ1-6, the V gene TRBV5-6; D may be TRBD1 (5 bases). The CDR3 runs to 15 residues. Germline CDR1 and CDR2: SGHDT and YYEEEE. The germline V and J ends were trimmed by 1 base and 1 base, with 6 bases remaining between them.

The V call is TRBV5-1, the J call TRBJ2-3; 11 positions agree with TRBD1. Germline trimming cut 4 bases from V and 5 bases from J; bases unmatched to any gene: 15. The CDR3 covers 18 residues. Germline CDR1 and CDR2: SGHRS and YFSETQ. CDR3 sequence (DNA): TGCGCCAGCAGCCCAAACTCCGCCGGGACAGGGGGTTTAGATACGCAGTATTTT. Translation: CASSPNSAGTGGLDTQYF. The whole variable domain, remainder taken from reference TRBV5-1 and TRBJ2-3, is KAGVTQTPRYLIKTRGQQVTLSCSPISGHRSVSWYQQTPGQGLQFLFEYFSETQRNKGNFPGRFSGRQFSNSRSEMNVSTLELGDSALYLCASSPNSAGTGGLDTQYFGPGTRLTVL.

The chain joins TRBV5-8 to TRBJ2-7; D is ambiguous. This CDR3 comprises 12 residues. The germline V gene has CDR1 SGHTS and CDR2 YDEGEE. V lost 3 bases and J lost 4, with 8 bases in between. CDR3 amino acids: CASSSPAYEQYF. The CDR3 nucleotides are TGTGCCAGCAGCTCCCCGGCGTACGAGCAGTACTTC.